One TCR beta chain is described in this entry. Its antigen is not yet known. Nothing much larger sits one base from this clone, and base qualities are not available. Sample time point, as interpreted from the label and publication: week 35, safety follow-up. A 20-mer mutant IDH1 peptide at 300 micrograms in Montanide made up each vaccine dose, which was injected subcutaneously together with topical imiquimod. Patients were given eight vaccinations, in weeks 1, 3, 5, 7, 11, 15, 19 and 23, which matched visits V03 through V10. Donors had newly diagnosed WHO grade 3 or 4 IDH1-mutant astrocytomas with loss of nuclear ATRX. The samples were drawn from NOA16, a multicentre, single-arm, open-label phase I trial in Germany that tested a mutant IDH1 peptide vaccine in humans for the first time. Genomic DNA for TCRB sequencing was extracted from EDTA blood using the DNeasy Blood and Tissue Kit. The CDR1 and CDR2 encoded by the germline V gene are SGHVS and FQNEAQ. The junction carries 5 bases between V and J, which are trimmed by 1 base and 8 bases respectively. From its cysteine to its phenylalanine, the CDR3 spans 12 amino acids. The sequence is cut down to CDR3 DNA, 36 bases in frame from base 1.

This sample is part of a study of a mutant IDH1 vaccine in newly diagnosed glioma (dated by TCRdb to about 2021). Broadly, across the study: Vaccination began 4-6 weeks after radiotherapy alone, or alongside temozolomide cycles in the chemotherapy-containing groups. The approximately 29 treated patients were roughly 60% male and 37.5% female, with a mean age of approximately 40 years. Prior to enrollment, patients had been given standard therapy consisting of radiotherapy alone, temozolomide alone, or radiochemotherapy with temozolomide, with the combination given to most patients. The week-35 safety follow-up took place at visit V12, and the week-47 end of study took place at visit V13. Peripheral blood was collected at six visits: V03 (baseline), V05, V07, V10, V12 and V13. Longitudinal TCRB deep sequencing was performed for fewer than 30 treated patients wherever samples were available for exploratory analyses.

Receptors were amplified or captured by the immunoSEQ multiplex PCR assay. Rearranged TCR beta chain sequences were amplified with the hsTCRB Kit following the manufacturer's protocol. Sequencing of TCRB libraries was carried out on an Illumina MiSeq. Concerning the study's data processing: Demultiplexing, trimming and gene mapping were performed with the kit vendor's proprietary platform. TCRdb's version of the immuneACCESS table is confined to in-frame rearrangements and falls short of the full clone set. An unresolved V gene accounts for under half of the shortfall where checked; the remainder is of unknown origin. V and J calls and clone size come straight from that table; D and trimming were deduced from the DNA. Counted in this sample were around 44,000 clones; more than 65% of them appeared once. Clones ranked in the top ten supply 6.5% to 7.5% of the sample. The study at large found these results: No apparent relationship was observed between pseudoprogression and alterations in the top peripheral T cell clonotypes detected by TCRB sequencing. Vaccine-induced immune responses across multiple MHC alleles were detected in approximately 94% of patients. The authors stated that sample limitations prevented analyses of patient blood samples from being reproduced. Selection of PBMC samples for TCRB deep sequencing was based on availability.

The TCR was taken from a man aged 35 to 55 with glioma. This specimen was PBMCs, taken from a glioma patient whose treatment included an IDH1 peptide vaccine. Here the chain combines TRBV7-8 and TRBJ1-4; there is no confident call for the D gene. The nucleotide sequence is given as TGTGCCAGCAGCTTAGGGGTCGAAAAACTGTTTTTT. Translation gives CASSLGVEKLFF.